Listed here is a single T cell receptor (beta chain). Its antigen is not known. Data came from immunoSEQ multiplex PCR; TCRdb stores just in-frame clones and leaves some out. The table records some 59,000 clones, approximately 87% of them present only once. Germline CDR1 is SGHRS and CDR2 is YFSETQ. V was clipped by 0 bases and J by 3 bases, with 7 bases between them. The CDR3 runs 14 residues. The data were taken from a study of OX40 agonist ivuxolimab in advanced cancers. Background on the study: The study treated patients with ivuxolimab, an agonistic anti-OX40 (CD134) antibody.

Notes on the study in general: Among the lowest peripheral clonal expansion occurred in 0.1-3.0 mg/kg partial responders. Clonal expansion from baseline to week 6 occurred in both CD4+ and CD8+ T cells.

The starting material was CD4+ or CD8+ T cells sorted from blood, obtained in a trial of the OX40 agonist ivuxolimab. This chain uses TRBV5-1 with TRBJ2-1, with no clear D. The source of this sequence is an adult with an advanced solid tumor such as melanoma, head and neck, liver or kidney cancer. The CDR3 DNA reads as TGCGCCAGCAGCTTGGAGAACAGCTACAATGAGCAGTTCTTC. This gives the protein CASSLENSYNEQFF.